This TCR beta chain comes out of a study of CD8+CD57+ T cells in acquired aplastic anemia. Looking at the study overall: Isolated CD4+ and CD8+ cells, once sorted, yielded DNA averaging about 3 ug.

Concerning this clonotype: Its target is unknown.

Trimming removed 3 bases at V and 3 bases at J, with 6 bases between. In germline, CDR1 is ENHRY, CDR2 SYGVKD. The CDR3 is 12 amino acids. Findings and limits, study-wide: The study found no significant CD8+ Simpson's diversity difference between patients and controls.

The TCR beta profiling, which covered VDJ combination and CDR3 sequence, was carried out using genomic DNA as the template. TCRdb used MiXCR to reprocess the reads, holding one entry per CDR3 protein. The sample records hundreds of thousands of distinct CDR3 sequences, roughly 82% being singletons. Patients sequenced had flow cytometry evidence of CD8+CD57+ cell expansion. This chain uses TRBV10-3 with TRBJ2-7, with D perhaps TRBD2 (5 bases). The clonotype comes from a human donor with aplastic anemia. The material sequenced was sorted CD4+, CD8+, or CD8+CD57+ T cells (not recorded which) from PBMCs. The CDR3 DNA is TGTGCCATCAGTGACGGGAACTACGAGCAGTACTTC. It specifies CAISDGNYEQYF.